Included here is one T cell receptor beta chain sequence, with context. Its antigen remains undetermined. Per-base qualities were not stored, and no clone one base away is much larger. These data are taken from a study of CD8 T cells in Susac syndrome (dated by TCRdb to between 2018 and 2020). Background for the entire study: Of the Susac syndrome patients who were sequenced, about eight were in clinical remission while six had clinically active disease. Susac syndrome patients were therapy-naive, on corticosteroids (some also receiving IVIg), or on IVIg alone at blood withdrawal. The study used repertoire sequencing to test whether antigen drove CD8+ T cell activation and differentiation in Susac syndrome.

The CDR3 runs 17 amino acids, cysteine and phenylalanine included. CDR3 DNA only is kept here, 51 bases in frame from base 1. Compared with germline, V lacks 1 base and J lacks 4 bases; bases without a gene match: 8. From a lookup of the germline V gene, CDR1 and CDR2 are MGHDK and SYGVNS. High-throughput TCR beta sequencing profiled peripheral blood CD8+ and CD4+ T cells from healthy donors, Susac syndrome patients and multiple sclerosis patients. The Susac syndrome patients fulfilled recently defined diagnostic criteria for either definite or probable disease. Bulk CD8+ and CD4+ T cells were purified by magnetic negative isolation, while CD8+ TEMRA cells were enriched using FACS. Blood was drawn into EDTA tubes, processed within 24 hours, and PBMCs were isolated by density gradient centrifugation. PBMCs intended for TCR sequencing were cryopreserved in liquid nitrogen and were subsequently thawed in a 37 degrees C water bath. The sorted or isolated CD4+, CD8+ and CD8+ TEMRA cells reached a purity of at least 90%.

RNA was extracted with the RNeasy kit and about 0.5 to 1 ug was reverse transcribed using random hexamers. The immunoSEQ multiplex PCR assay, covering 54 Vbeta and 13 Jbeta segments, was used to amplify TCR beta CDR3 regions. PCR amplification bias was corrected by using a synthetic template baseline for primer optimization and computational correction. Per the source publication's procedure: Reads were annotated to V, D and J genes according to IMGT and were analyzed with immunoSEQ Analyzer, with only productive sequences retained. Clonality was computed as one minus Shannon entropy normalized by log2 of the number of productive unique sequences. For each patient and control, public and private clones were evaluated within the 100 most prevalent clones. A clone was defined as Susac-specific if it was absent from the healthy and MS cohorts, from more than 850 published viral clones and from other ImmuneACCESS disease sequences. TCRdb took the public reads, trimmed them with fastp at Q25, ran MiXCR for clone calling and kept in-frame beta chains. Under each unique CDR3 protein, matching rows form one entry showing the most common genes and DNA. The V and J calls were not made by the authors but by TCRdb's processing. This sample lists about 190,000 distinct CDR3 sequences; more than 85% were detected once. The top ten hold roughly 0.087% of the sample.

The paper as a whole reports these results and caveats: In the CD4+ T cell repertoire of Susac syndrome patients, clonal expansion was not detected. The study acknowledged that relatively few individuals were included in the TCR sequencing and HLA analysis.

The clonotype was recovered from a human donor with Susac syndrome. The V and J genes are TRBV25-1 and TRBJ2-1; 9 nucleotides in the junction match TRBD2. The sample was CD4+ T cells from PBMCs. The sequence in DNA is TGTGCCAGCAGTGAATCTCCTGGGGCGGGAGGGTACAATGAGCAGTTCTTC. Translated, this gives CASSESPGAGGYNEQFF. This CDR3, with the reference TRBV25-1 and TRBJ2-1 proteins standing in past its ends, gives the full variable domain EADIYQTPRYLVIGTGKKITLECSQTMGHDKMYWYQQDPGMELHLIHYSYGVNSTEKGDLSSESTVSRIRTEHFPLTLESARPSHTSQYLCASSESPGAGGYNEQFFGPGTRLTVL.